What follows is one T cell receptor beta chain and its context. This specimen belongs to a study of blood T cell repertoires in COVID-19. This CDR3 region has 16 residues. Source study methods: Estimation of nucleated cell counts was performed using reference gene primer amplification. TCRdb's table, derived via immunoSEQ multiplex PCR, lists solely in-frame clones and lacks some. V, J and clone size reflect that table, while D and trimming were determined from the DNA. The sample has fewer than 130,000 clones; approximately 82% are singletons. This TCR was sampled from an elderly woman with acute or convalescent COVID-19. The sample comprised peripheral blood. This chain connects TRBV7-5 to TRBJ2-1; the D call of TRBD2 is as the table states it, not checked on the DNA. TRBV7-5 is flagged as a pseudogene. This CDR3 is CVRSRVAGGLVNEQFF. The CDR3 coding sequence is TGTGTCAGAAGCAGGGTAGCGGGAGGGTTAGTCAATGAGCAGTTCTTC.